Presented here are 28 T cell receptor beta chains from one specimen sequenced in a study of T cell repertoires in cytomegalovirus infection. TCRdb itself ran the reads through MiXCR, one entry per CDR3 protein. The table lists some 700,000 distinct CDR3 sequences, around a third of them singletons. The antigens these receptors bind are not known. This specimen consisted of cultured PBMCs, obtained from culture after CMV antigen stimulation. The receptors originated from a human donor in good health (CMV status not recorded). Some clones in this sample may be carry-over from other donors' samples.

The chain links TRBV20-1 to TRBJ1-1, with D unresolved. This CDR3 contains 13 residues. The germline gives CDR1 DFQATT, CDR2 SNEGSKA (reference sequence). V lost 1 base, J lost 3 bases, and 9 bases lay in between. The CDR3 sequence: CSARGGQHTEAFF. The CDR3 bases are TGCAGTGCTAGAGGAGGGCAGCACACTGAAGCTTTCTTT.

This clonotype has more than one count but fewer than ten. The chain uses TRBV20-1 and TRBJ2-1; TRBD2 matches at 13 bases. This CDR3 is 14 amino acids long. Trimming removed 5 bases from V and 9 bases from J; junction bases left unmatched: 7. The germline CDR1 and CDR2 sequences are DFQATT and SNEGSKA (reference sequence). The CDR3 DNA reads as TGCAGTGCTCTCCGACTAGCGGGAGGTGGTGAGCAGTTCTTC. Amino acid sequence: CSALRLAGGGEQFF.

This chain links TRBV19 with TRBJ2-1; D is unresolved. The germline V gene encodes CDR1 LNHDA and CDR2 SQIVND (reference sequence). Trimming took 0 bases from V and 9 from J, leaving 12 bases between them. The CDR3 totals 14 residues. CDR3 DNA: TGTGCCAGTAGTATAGATCGTTCGCGGTCTGAGCAGTTCTTC. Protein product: CASSIDRSRSEQFF.

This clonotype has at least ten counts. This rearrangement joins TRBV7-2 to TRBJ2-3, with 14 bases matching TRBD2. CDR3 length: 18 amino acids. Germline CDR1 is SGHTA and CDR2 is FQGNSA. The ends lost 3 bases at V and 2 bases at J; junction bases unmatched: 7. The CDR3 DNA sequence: TGTGCCAGCAGCTTGACTAGCGGGAGGGCCTTCGTCACAGATACGCAGTATTTT. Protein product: CASSLTSGRAFVTDTQYF.

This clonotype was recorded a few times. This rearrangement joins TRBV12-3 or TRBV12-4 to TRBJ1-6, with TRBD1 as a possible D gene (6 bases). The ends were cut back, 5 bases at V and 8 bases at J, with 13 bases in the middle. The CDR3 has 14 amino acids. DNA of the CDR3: TGTGCCAGCAGTGTCACAGGGCCTGATTCACCCCTCCACTTT. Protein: CASSVTGPDSPLHF.

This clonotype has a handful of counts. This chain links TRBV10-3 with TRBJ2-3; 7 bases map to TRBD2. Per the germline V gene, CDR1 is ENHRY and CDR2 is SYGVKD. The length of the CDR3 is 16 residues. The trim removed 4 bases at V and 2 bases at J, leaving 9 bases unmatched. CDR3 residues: CAISASGTTNTDTQYF. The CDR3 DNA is TGTGCCATCAGTGCATCGGGGACTACGAACACAGATACGCAGTATTTT.

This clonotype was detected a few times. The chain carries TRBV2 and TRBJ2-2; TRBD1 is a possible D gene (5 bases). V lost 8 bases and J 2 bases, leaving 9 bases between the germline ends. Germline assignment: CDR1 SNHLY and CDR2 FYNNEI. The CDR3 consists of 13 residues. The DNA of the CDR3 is TGTGCCAGCTTTCGGACAAACACCGGGGAGCTGTTTTTT. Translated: CASFRTNTGELFF. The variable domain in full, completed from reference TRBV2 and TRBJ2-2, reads EPEVTQTPSHQVTQMGQEVILRCVPISNHLYFYWYRQILGQKVEFLVSFYNNEISEKSEIFDDQFSVERPDGSNFTLKIRSTKLEDSAMYFCASFRTNTGELFFGEGSRLTVL.

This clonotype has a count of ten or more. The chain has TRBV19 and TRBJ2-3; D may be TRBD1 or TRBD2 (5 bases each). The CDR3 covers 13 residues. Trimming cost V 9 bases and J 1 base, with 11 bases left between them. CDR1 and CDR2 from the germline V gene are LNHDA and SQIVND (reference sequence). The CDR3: CASRAGGTDTQYF. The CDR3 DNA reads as TGTGCCAGCAGGGCCGGGGGCACAGATACGCAGTATTTT. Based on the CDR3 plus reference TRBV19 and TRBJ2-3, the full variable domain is DGGITQSPKYLFRKEGQNVTLSCEQNLNHDAMYWYRQDPGQGLRLIYYSQIVNDFQKGDIAEGYSVSREKKESFPLTVTSAQKNPTAFYLCASRAGGTDTQYFGPGTRLTVL.

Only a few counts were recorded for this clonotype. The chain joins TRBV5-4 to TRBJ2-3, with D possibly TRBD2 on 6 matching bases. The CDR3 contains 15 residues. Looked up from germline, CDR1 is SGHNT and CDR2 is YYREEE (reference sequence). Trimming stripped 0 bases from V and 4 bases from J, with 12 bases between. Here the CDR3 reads CASSLGDWRADTQYF. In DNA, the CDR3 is TGTGCCAGCAGCTTGGGGGACTGGAGGGCAGATACGCAGTATTTT.

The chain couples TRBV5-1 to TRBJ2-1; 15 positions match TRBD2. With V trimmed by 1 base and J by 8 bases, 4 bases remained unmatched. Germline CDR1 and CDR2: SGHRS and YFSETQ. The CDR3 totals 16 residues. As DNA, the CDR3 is TGCGCCAGCAGCTTGATGGGACTAGCGGGAGGAGATGAGCAGTTCTTC. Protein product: CASSLMGLAGGDEQFF.

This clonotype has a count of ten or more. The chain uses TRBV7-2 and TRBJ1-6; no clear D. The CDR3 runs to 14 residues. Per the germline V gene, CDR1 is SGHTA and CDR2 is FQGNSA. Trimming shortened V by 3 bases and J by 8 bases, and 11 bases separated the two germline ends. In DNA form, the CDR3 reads TGTGCCAGCAGCTTTAACCCTTCGGATTCACCCCTCCACTTT. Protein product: CASSFNPSDSPLHF.

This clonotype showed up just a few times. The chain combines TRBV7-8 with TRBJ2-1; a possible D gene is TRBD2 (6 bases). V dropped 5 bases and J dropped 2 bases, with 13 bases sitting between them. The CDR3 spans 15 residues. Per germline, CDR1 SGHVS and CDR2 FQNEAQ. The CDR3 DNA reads TGTGCCAGCAGCCTGGGGGGTGAACCCTACAATGAGCAGTTCTTC. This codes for CASSLGGEPYNEQFF.

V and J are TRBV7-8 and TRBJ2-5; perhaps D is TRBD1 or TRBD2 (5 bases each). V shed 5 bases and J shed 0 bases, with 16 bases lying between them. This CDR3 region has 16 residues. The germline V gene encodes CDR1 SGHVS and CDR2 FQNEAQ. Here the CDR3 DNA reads TGTGCCAGCAGCCCGCGGGTAGGGGCTTACCAAGAGACCCAGTACTTC. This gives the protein CASSPRVGAYQETQYF.

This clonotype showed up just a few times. The chain's CDR3 is CASSRVFRDRENIQYF. Written as DNA, the CDR3 is TGTGCCAGCAGCCGAGTTTTCCGGGACAGAGAAAACATTCAGTACTTC. The V and J genes are TRBV7-9 and TRBJ2-4; 7 bases map to TRBD1. This CDR3 comprises 16 residues. CDR1 is SEHNR and CDR2 is FQNEAQ in the germline V gene (reference sequence). The V segment lost 5 bases and the J segment 5 bases; nucleotides outside the gene matches: 12.

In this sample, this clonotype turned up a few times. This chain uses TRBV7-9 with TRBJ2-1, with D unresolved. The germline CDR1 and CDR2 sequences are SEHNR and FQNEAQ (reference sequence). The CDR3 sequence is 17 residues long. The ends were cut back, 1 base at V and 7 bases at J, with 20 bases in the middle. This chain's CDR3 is CASSLGPDLLKPNEQFF. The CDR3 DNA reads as TGTGCCAGCAGCTTAGGTCCCGATCTCCTAAAACCTAATGAGCAGTTCTTC.

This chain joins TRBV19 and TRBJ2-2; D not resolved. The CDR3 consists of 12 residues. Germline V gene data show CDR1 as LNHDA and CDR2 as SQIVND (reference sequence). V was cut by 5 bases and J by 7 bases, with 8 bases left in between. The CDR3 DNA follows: TGTGCCAGTAGTCTACCTGGCGGGGAGCTGTTTTTT. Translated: CASSLPGGELFF.

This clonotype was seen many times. The CDR3 nucleotides are TGTGCCAGCAGCTTAGCGCGCCGGGGGAACACCGGGGAGCTGTTTTTT. Protein sequence: CASSLARRGNTGELFF. J is TRBJ2-2 and V is TRBV7-2, with D maybe TRBD2 (5 bases). The CDR3 loop spans 16 amino acids. Germline V gene sequence: CDR1 SGHTA, CDR2 FQGNSA. V was shortened by 0 bases and J by 1 base, with 9 bases between the two germline ends. Full variable domain (rest looked up from reference TRBV7-2 and TRBJ2-2): GAGVSQSPSNKVTEKGKDVELRCDPISGHTALYWYRQSLGQGLEFLIYFQGNSAPDKSGLPSDRFSAERTGGSVSTLTIQRTQQEDSAVYLCASSLARRGNTGELFFGEGSRLTVL.

The CDR3 nucleotides are TGTGCCAGCAGCGTTTTTCCTGAGAATGAAAAACTGTTTTTT. Translating it yields CASSVFPENEKLFF. The V call is TRBV5-4, the J call TRBJ1-4; D remains ambiguous. V was pared by 4 bases and J by 5 bases, with 12 bases between. CDR3 length equals 14 residues. Germline V gives CDR1 SGHNT, CDR2 YYREEE (reference sequence).

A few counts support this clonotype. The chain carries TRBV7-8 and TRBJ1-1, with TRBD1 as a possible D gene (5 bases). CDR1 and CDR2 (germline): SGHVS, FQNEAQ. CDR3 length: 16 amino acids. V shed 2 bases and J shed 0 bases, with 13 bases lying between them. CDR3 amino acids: CASSLRGRRVNTEAFF. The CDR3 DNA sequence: TGTGCCAGCAGCTTAAGGGGCCGCAGGGTGAACACTGAAGCTTTCTTT.

CDR3: CASRRGLTNSPLHF. The CDR3 DNA sequence: TGTGCCAGCAGAAGGGGGCTAACTAATTCACCCCTCCACTTT. The chain has TRBV6-5 and TRBJ1-6; 7 nucleotides align to TRBD1. Germline CDR1 is MNHEY and CDR2 is SVGAGI. V gave up 6 bases and J gave up 6 bases; unmatched junction bases: 5. CDR3 length: 14 amino acids.

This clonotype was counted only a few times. The CDR3 loop is CAISEQADVETQYF. DNA for the CDR3: TGTGCCATCAGTGAACAGGCCGATGTGGAGACCCAGTACTTC. The chain has TRBV10-3 and TRBJ2-5; D possibly corresponds to TRBD1 (5 bases). This CDR3 contains 14 residues. CDR1 is ENHRY, CDR2 SYGVKD, per germline. The V gene lost 3 bases and the J gene lost 5 bases, with 13 bases spanning the gap.

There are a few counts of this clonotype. The CDR3 sequence: CASSPEGRVQHKYNEQFF. The CDR3 nucleotides are TGTGCCAGCAGCCCGGAGGGCAGAGTCCAACATAAATACAATGAGCAGTTCTTC. The chain links TRBV5-4 to TRBJ2-1; the D gene is possibly TRBD2 (6 bases). CDR3 length: 18 amino acids. Germline-derived CDR1 and CDR2 are SGHNT and YYREEE (reference sequence). V was trimmed by 4 bases and J by 4 bases, leaving 24 bases between them. Drawing the rest from reference TRBV5-4 and TRBJ2-1, the complete variable domain is ETGVTQSPTHLIKTRGQQVTLRCSSQSGHNTVSWYQQALGQGPQFIFQYYREEENGRGNFPPRFSGLQFPNYSSELNVNALELDDSALYLCASSPEGRVQHKYNEQFFGPGTRLTVL.

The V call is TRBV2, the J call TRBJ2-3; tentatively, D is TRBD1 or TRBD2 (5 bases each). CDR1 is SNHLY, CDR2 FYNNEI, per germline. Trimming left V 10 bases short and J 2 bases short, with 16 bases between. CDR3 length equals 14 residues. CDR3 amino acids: CATLRGRLTDTQYF. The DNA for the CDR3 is TGTGCCACCCTCCGGGGCCGACTCACAGATACGCAGTATTTT.

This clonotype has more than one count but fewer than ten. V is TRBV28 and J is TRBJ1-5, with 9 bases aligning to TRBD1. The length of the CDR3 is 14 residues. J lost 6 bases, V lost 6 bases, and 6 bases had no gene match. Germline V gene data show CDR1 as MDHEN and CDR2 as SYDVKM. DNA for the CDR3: TGTGCCAGCAGGAGGACAGGGGAGGCTCAGCCCCAGCATTTT. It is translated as CASRRTGEAQPQHF.

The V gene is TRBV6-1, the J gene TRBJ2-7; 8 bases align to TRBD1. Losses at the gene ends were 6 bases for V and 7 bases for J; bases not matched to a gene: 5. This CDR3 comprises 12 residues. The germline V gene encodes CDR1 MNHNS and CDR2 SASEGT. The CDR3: CASSRTGSEQYF. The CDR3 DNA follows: TGTGCCAGCAGCCGGACAGGGAGTGAGCAGTACTTC.

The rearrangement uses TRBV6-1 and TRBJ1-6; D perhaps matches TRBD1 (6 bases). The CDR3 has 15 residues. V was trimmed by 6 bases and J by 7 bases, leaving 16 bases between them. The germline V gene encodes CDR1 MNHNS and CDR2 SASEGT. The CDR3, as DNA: TGTGCCAGCAGATCCCTACAGGGAACCAATTCACCCCTCCACTTT. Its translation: CASRSLQGTNSPLHF.

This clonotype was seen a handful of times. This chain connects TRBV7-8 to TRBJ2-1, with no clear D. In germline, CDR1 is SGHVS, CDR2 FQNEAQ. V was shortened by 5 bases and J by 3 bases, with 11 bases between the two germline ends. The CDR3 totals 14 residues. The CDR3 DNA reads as TGTGCCAGCAGCGCCGTGGACGTCTACAATGAGCAGTTCTTC. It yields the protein CASSAVDVYNEQFF.

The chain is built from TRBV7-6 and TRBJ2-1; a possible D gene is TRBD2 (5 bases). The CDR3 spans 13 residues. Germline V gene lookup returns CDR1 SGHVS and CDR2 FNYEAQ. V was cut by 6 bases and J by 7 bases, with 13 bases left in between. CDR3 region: CASRGWGDNEQFF. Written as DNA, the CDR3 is TGTGCCAGCAGGGGTTGGGGAGATAATGAGCAGTTCTTC.